Following are 26 T cell receptor beta chains from one sample sequenced in a study of blood T cell repertoires in COVID-19. The repertoire was sequenced with immunoSEQ multiplex PCR; TCRdb's copy has only in-frame clones and lacks some. The sample has a few hundred thousand clones; about nine tenths are singletons. Material: PBMCs or T cells enriched from blood (not recorded which). The receptors originated from a woman in her 40s who had recovered from COVID-19.

CDR3 in amino acids: CASRDRGSYNEQFF. DNA of the CDR3: TGTGCCAGCAGGGACAGGGGGTCCTACAATGAGCAGTTCTTC. This chain joins TRBV2 and TRBJ2-1; 10 bases agree with TRBD1. The V and J ends lost 6 bases and 1 base, in that order; junction bases with no gene match: 0. Germline loops: CDR1 SNHLY, CDR2 FYNNEI. The CDR3 totals 14 residues.

At least ten counts were recorded for this clone. The chain employs TRBV7-3 and TRBJ2-3; D perhaps matches TRBD2 (6 bases). Looked up from germline, CDR1 is SGHTA and CDR2 is FQGTGA. The CDR3 runs 15 residues. V dropped 1 base and J dropped 1 base, with 9 bases sitting between them. In DNA, the CDR3 is TGTGCCAGCAGCTTAAGCGGGGAGGGCACAGATACGCAGTATTTT. Translating gives CASSLSGEGTDTQYF.

The chain employs TRBV11-3 and TRBJ2-7; 11 bases align to TRBD2. The CDR3 is 16 residues long. The germline V gene encodes CDR1 SGHNT and CDR2 YENEEA. V gave up 5 bases and J gave up 1 base; unmatched junction bases: 7. The CDR3 region is CASSPSTSGVSYEQYF. The CDR3 DNA sequence: TGTGCCAGCAGCCCCTCGACTAGCGGGGTGTCCTACGAGCAGTACTTC.

J is TRBJ2-7 and V is TRBV2, with D perhaps matching TRBD2 (6 bases). CDR1 and CDR2 (germline): SNHLY, FYNNEI. This CDR3 region has 13 residues. The germline V and J ends were trimmed by 3 bases and 6 bases, with 12 bases remaining between them. Written as DNA, the CDR3 is TGTGCCAGCAGTGATTTGATGGGGGGCGAGCAGTACTTC. This gives the protein CASSDLMGGEQYF.

This clone has a single count. This sequence joins TRBV15 and TRBJ2-2, with 12 bases aligning to TRBD2. Germline loops: CDR1 LNHNV, CDR2 YYDKDF (reference sequence). V lost 1 base, J lost 2 bases, and 2 bases stayed unmatched. This CDR3 has 17 amino acids. CDR3 in DNA: TGTGCCACCAGCAGAGCCGGACTAGCGGGAAACACCGGGGAGCTGTTTTTT. Residues: CATSRAGLAGNTGELFF.

In nucleotides, the CDR3 is TGCAGCGTTGAGCGGCTAGCCAAAAACATTCAGTACTTC. It codes for CSVERLAKNIQYF. The chain combines TRBV29-1 with TRBJ2-4; D unresolved. Trimming cost V 3 bases and J 0 bases, with 6 bases left between them. This CDR3 is built from 13 residues. CDR1 and CDR2 (germline): SQVTM, ANQGSEA.

This sequence joins TRBV5-6 and TRBJ1-2; 9 bases match TRBD1. The CDR3 length is 16 residues. V lost 4 bases and J lost 3; bases outside the gene matches: 10. Germline loops: CDR1 SGHDT, CDR2 YYEEEE. The CDR3 spells CASSPLQGAGDYGYTF. CDR3 in DNA: TGTGCCAGCAGCCCATTACAGGGGGCGGGAGACTATGGCTACACCTTC.

The chain employs TRBV19 and TRBJ2-1; 7 bases fit TRBD1. Trimming at V came to 3 bases and at J to 4 bases, leaving 6 bases not matched to a gene. The CDR3 is 15 amino acids. Germline V lookup: CDR1 LNHDA, CDR2 SQIVND (reference sequence). The CDR3 loop is CASSILTGVYNEQFF. Here the CDR3 DNA reads TGTGCCAGTAGTATTTTAACAGGGGTATACAATGAGCAGTTCTTC.

CDR3 amino acids: CASSHTLDSSNQPQHF. DNA for the CDR3: TGCGCCAGCAGCCACACCCTGGACAGTAGCAATCAGCCCCAGCATTTT. The chain joins TRBV4-3 to TRBJ1-5; weak D call: TRBD1 (6 bases). Germline lookup yields CDR1 LGHNA and CDR2 YSLEER. V was pared by 3 bases and J by 0 bases, with 12 bases between. There are 16 residues in the CDR3.

The chain uses TRBV7-2 and TRBJ1-1; D gene ambiguous. V was cut by 1 base and J by 4 bases, with 10 bases left in between. Germline V gives CDR1 SGHTA, CDR2 FQGNSA. This CDR3 comprises 14 residues. The CDR3 spells CASSLGQTGTEAFF. The CDR3 DNA sequence: TGTGCCAGCAGCTTAGGGCAAACGGGCACTGAAGCTTTCTTT.

There are a few counts of this clone. The genes are TRBV9 and TRBJ1-3; no firm D call. Between the trimmed V and J ends, which lost 2 bases and 5 bases, there was a span of 11 bases. This CDR3 has 14 amino acids. Germline CDR1 reads SGDLS; CDR2 reads YYNGEE. This chain's CDR3 is CASSVGTDRNTIYF. The CDR3 DNA follows: TGTGCCAGCAGCGTGGGTACCGACAGAAACACCATATATTTT.

The chain joins TRBV18 to TRBJ1-2; D gene ambiguous. The CDR3 consists of 15 residues. The V end lost 1 base, the J end lost 0 bases, and 9 bases lay between the germline ends. Germline loops: CDR1 KGHSH, CDR2 LQKENI. CDR3 nucleotide sequence: TGTGCCAGCTCACCACTGAGCTTAGCTAACTATGGCTACACCTTC. This codes for CASSPLSLANYGYTF.

The rearrangement links TRBV7-9 to TRBJ2-3, with a tentative D call TRBD1 (6 bases). Germline assignment: CDR1 SEHNR and CDR2 FQNEAQ (reference sequence). Trimming cost V 0 bases and J 10 bases, with 8 bases left between them. The CDR3 contains 12 residues. The CDR3 sequence: CASSLAGAAQYF. DNA of the CDR3: TGTGCCAGCAGCTTAGCGGGGGCGGCGCAGTATTTT.

The V call is TRBV4-3, the J call TRBJ2-5; 9 nucleotides agree with TRBD2. This CDR3 spans 19 amino acids. The germline CDR1 and CDR2 sequences are LGHNA and YSLEER. V trimming: 0 bases; J trimming: 9 bases; junction bases outside the gene matches: 20. The CDR3 here is CASSQEWSTASGDLGAQYF. The CDR3 nucleotides read TGCGCCAGCAGCCAAGAGTGGAGCACGGCTAGCGGGGACCTCGGGGCCCAGTACTTC.

This chain joins TRBV11-3 and TRBJ2-7, with TRBD2 matching over 7 bases. V lost 3 bases and J lost 5; bases outside the gene matches: 7. The CDR3 length is 14 residues. Germline CDR1 reads SGHNT; CDR2 reads YENEEA. This CDR3 reads CASSLGGDADEQYF. The DNA for the CDR3 is TGTGCCAGCAGCTTGGGGGGGGACGCGGACGAGCAGTACTTC.

This chain joins TRBV9 and TRBJ2-5, with 9 nucleotides matching TRBD2. Per the germline V gene, CDR1 is SGDLS and CDR2 is YYNGEE. V shed 0 bases and J 10 bases; nucleotides not matched to a gene: 19. The CDR3 consists of 18 residues. The CDR3 is CASSVEGSGGAPNMDQYF. The CDR3 nucleotides are TGTGCCAGCAGCGTAGAAGGTAGCGGGGGCGCCCCTAACATGGACCAGTACTTC.

The chain has TRBV7-9 and TRBJ1-5; no clear D gene. Germline V lookup: CDR1 SEHNR, CDR2 FQNEAQ (reference sequence). The V and J ends lost 1 base and 4 bases respectively, with 5 bases between them. The CDR3 is made up of 13 amino acids. In DNA, the CDR3 is TGTGCCAGCAGCTTAGAGCGGAATCAGCCCCAGCATTTT. It yields the protein CASSLERNQPQHF.

This chain joins TRBV10-3 and TRBJ1-5, with D perhaps TRBD1 (6 bases). V shed 4 bases and J shed 0 bases, with 10 bases lying between them. The CDR3 is 15 amino acids. The germline V gene has CDR1 ENHRY and CDR2 SYGVKD. The CDR3 loop is CAISGRDNSNQPQHF. CDR3 coding DNA: TGTGCCATCAGTGGCCGGGACAATAGCAATCAGCCCCAGCATTTT.

The CDR3 region is CASGRQGRAKNIQYF. In DNA form, the CDR3 reads TGTGCCAGCGGAAGACAGGGCAGGGCCAAAAACATTCAGTACTTC. The chain employs TRBV6-5 and TRBJ2-4, with 7 nucleotides matching TRBD1. Trimming at V came to 8 bases and at J to 1 base, leaving 8 bases not matched to a gene. This CDR3 has 15 residues. CDR1 and CDR2 from the germline V gene are MNHEY and SVGAGI.

The genes are TRBV7-8 and TRBJ1-4, with TRBD1 as a possible D gene (5 bases). The CDR3 is 12 amino acids. Germline CDR1 and CDR2: SGHVS and FQNEAQ. Deletions cut 1 base from V and 12 bases from J, with 9 bases between. The CDR3 region has the DNA TGTGCCAGCAGCTTAGTTAGGGGCGAACTGTTTTTT. Residues: CASSLVRGELFF. Supplemented by reference TRBV7-8 and TRBJ1-4, the full variable domain reads GAGVSQSPRYKVAKRGQDVALRCDPISGHVSLFWYQQALGQGPEFLTYFQNEAQLDKSGLPSDRFFAERPEGSVSTLKIQRTQQEDSAVYLCASSLVRGELFFGSGTQLSVL.

The J gene is TRBJ1-1, the V gene TRBV3-1 (or the pseudogene TRBV3-2); D possibly corresponds to TRBD1 (6 bases). V was pared by 10 bases and J by 1 base, with 13 bases between. The germline CDR1 and CDR2 sequences are LGHDT and YNNKEL (reference sequence). This CDR3 region has 13 residues. The CDR3 nucleotides read TGTGCCAACACGGACAGACAGAACACTGAAGCTTTCTTT. Its translation is CANTDRQNTEAFF.

This chain connects TRBV27 to TRBJ1-2; TRBD1 agrees at 9 bases. Germline assignment: CDR1 MNHEY and CDR2 SMNVEV (reference sequence). This CDR3 has 17 amino acids. J gave up 5 bases and V 5 bases, and 15 bases lay outside the gene matches. DNA for the CDR3: TGTGCCAGCAGTCCACTCCCCGGGACAGGGTTGCAGTATGGCTACACCTTC. Amino acids: CASSPLPGTGLQYGYTF.

The V and J genes are TRBV19 and TRBJ1-5, with TRBD1 identical over 12 bases. V trimming: 5 bases; J trimming: 4 bases; junction bases outside the gene matches: 6. The CDR3 contains 16 residues. CDR1 is LNHDA, CDR2 SQIVND, per germline (reference sequence). The CDR3 nucleotides read TGTGCCAGTAGTTCGAAGGGACAGGGGGCGAATCAGCCCCAGCATTTT. It encodes CASSSKGQGANQPQHF.

The chain joins TRBV18 to TRBJ2-1, with TRBD2 identical over 14 bases. The trim removed 2 bases at V and 3 bases at J, leaving 0 bases unmatched. The CDR3 runs to 16 residues. The germline CDR1 and CDR2 sequences are KGHSH and LQKENI. CDR3 in DNA: TGTGCCAGCTCACCAGGGACTAGCGGGAGCTACAATGAGCAGTTCTTC. Protein sequence: CASSPGTSGSYNEQFF.

V and J are TRBV11-2 and TRBJ2-7; D remains ambiguous. Germline values: CDR1 SGHAT, CDR2 FQNNGV. The CDR3 length is 14 residues. With 1 base removed from V and 3 bases from J, the gap between germline ends came to 10 bases. CDR3 nucleotides: TGTGCCAGCAGCTTAGTTGGCGGTTACTACGAGCAGTACTTC. Amino acids: CASSLVGGYYEQYF.

This clone was seen a handful of times. The chain combines TRBV9 with TRBJ1-2; D remains unclear. This CDR3 comprises 15 residues. V lost 0 bases, J lost 2 bases, and 11 bases lay in between. From germline, CDR1 is SGDLS and CDR2 YYNGEE. The CDR3 DNA sequence: TGTGCCAGCAGCGTAGTTACAGCTGGGAACTATGGCTACACCTTC. Translated: CASSVVTAGNYGYTF.